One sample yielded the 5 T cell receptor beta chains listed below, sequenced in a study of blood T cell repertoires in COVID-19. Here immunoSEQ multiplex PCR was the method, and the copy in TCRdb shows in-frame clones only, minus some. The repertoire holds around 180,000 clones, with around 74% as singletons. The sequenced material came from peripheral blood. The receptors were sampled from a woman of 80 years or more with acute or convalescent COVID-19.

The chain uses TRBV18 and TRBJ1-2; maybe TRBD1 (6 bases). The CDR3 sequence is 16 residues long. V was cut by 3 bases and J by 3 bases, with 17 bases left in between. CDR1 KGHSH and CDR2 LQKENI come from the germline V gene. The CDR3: CASSPDYRQAHYGYTF. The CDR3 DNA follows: TGTGCCAGCTCACCGGATTATCGACAGGCGCACTATGGCTACACCTTC.

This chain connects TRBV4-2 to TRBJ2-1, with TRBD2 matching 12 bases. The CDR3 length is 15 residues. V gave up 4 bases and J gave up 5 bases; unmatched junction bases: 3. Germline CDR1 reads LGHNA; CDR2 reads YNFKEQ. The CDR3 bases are TGTGCCAGCAGCCCCGGGACTAGCGGGCACAATGAGCAGTTCTTC. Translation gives CASSPGTSGHNEQFF.

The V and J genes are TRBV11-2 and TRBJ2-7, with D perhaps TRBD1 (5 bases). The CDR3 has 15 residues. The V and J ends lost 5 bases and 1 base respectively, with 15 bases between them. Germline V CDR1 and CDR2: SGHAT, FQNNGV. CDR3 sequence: CASSLRMTDSYEQYF. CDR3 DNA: TGTGCCAGCAGCCTCAGGATGACAGATTCCTACGAGCAGTACTTC.

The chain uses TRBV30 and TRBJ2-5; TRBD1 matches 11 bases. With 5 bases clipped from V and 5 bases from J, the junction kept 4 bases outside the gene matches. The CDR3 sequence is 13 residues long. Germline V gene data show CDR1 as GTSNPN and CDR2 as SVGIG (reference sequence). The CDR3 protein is CAWGQGAVETQYF. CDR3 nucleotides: TGTGCCTGGGGACAGGGGGCGGTCGAGACCCAGTACTTC.

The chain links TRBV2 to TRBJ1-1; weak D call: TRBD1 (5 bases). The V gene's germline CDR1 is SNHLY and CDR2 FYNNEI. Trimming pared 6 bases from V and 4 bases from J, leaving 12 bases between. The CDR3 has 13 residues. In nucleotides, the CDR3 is TGTGCCAGCAGCGCCGGGGGTGTCACTGAAGCTTTCTTT. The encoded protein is CASSAGGVTEAFF.